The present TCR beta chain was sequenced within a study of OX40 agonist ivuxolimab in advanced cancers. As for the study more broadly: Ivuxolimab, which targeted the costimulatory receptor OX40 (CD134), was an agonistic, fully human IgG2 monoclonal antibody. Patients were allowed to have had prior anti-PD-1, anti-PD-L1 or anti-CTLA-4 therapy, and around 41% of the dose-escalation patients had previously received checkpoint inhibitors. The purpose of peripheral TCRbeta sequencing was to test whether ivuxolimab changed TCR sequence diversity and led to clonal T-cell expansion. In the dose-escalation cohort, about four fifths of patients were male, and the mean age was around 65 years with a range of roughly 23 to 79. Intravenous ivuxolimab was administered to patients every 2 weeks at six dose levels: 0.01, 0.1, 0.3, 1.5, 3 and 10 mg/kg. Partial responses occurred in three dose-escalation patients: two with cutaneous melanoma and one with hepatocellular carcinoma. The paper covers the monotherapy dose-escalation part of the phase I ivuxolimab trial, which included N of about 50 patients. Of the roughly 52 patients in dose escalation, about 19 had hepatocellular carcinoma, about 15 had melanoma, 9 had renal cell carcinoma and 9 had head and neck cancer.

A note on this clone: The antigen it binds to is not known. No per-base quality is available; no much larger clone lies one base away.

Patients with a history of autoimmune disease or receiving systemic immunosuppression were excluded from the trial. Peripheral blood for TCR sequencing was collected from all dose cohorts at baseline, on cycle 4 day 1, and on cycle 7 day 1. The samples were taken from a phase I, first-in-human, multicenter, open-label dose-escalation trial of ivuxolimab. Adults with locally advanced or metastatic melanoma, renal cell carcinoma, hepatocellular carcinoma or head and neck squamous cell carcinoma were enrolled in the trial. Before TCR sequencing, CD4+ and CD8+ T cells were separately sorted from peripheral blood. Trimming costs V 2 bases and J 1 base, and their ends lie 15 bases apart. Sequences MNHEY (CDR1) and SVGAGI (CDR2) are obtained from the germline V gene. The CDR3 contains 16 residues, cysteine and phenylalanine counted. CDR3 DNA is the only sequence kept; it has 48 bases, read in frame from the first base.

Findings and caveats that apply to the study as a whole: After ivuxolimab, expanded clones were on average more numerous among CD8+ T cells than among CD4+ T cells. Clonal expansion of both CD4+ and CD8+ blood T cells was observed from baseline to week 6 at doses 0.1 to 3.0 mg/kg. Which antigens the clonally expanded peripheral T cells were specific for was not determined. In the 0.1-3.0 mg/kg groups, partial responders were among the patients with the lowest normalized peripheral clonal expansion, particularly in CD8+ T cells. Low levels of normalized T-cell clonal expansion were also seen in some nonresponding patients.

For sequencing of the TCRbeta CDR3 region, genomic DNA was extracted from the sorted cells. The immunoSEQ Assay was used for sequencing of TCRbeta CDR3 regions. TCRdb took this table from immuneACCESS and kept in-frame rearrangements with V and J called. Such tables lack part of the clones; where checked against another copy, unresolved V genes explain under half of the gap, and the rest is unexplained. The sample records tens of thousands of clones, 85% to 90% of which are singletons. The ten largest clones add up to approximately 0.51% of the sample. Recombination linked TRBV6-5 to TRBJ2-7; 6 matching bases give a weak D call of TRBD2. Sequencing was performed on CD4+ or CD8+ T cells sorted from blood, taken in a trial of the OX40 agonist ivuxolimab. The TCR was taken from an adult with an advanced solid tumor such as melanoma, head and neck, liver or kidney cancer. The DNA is TGTGCCAGCAGTTACCGCGGAGTTGGACTATCCTACGAGCAGTACTTC. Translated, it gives CASSYRGVGLSYEQYF.